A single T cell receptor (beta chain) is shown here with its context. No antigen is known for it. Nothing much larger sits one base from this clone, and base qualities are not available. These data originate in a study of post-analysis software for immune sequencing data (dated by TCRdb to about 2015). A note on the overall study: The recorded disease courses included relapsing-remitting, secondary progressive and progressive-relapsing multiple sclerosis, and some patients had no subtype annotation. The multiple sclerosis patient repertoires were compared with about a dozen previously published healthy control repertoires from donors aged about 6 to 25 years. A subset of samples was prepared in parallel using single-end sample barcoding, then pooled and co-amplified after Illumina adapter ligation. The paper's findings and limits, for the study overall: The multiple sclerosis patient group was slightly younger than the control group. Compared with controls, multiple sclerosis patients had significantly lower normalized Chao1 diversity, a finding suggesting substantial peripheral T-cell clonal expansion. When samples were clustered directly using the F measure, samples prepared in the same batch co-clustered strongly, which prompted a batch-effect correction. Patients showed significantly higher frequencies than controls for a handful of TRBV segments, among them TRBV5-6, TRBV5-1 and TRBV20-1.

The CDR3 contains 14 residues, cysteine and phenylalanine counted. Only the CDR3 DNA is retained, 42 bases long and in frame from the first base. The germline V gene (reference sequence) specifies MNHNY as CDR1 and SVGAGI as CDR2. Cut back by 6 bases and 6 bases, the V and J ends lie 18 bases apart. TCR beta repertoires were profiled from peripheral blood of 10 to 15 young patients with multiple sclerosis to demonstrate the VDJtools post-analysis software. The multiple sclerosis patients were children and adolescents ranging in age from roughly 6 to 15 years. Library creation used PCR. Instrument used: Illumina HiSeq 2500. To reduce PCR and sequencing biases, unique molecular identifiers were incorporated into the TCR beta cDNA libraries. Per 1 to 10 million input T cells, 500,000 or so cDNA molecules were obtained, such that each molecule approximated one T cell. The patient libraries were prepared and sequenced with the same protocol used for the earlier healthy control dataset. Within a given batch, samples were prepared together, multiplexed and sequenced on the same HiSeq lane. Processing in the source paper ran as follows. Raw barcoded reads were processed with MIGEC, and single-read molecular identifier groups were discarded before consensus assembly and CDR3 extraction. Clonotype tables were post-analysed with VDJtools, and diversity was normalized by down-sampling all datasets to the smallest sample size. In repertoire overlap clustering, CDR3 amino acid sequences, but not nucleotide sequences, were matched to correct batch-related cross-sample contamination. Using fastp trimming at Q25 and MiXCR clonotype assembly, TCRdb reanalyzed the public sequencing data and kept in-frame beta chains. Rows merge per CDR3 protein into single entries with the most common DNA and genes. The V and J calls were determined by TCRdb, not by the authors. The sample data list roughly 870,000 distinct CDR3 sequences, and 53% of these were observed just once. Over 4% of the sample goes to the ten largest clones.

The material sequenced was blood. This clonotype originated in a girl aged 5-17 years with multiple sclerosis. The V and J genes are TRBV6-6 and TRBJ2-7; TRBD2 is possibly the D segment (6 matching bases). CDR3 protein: CASSPRLARGEQYF. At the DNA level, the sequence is TGTGCCAGCAGCCCCAGGCTAGCGAGGGGCGAGCAGTACTTC.